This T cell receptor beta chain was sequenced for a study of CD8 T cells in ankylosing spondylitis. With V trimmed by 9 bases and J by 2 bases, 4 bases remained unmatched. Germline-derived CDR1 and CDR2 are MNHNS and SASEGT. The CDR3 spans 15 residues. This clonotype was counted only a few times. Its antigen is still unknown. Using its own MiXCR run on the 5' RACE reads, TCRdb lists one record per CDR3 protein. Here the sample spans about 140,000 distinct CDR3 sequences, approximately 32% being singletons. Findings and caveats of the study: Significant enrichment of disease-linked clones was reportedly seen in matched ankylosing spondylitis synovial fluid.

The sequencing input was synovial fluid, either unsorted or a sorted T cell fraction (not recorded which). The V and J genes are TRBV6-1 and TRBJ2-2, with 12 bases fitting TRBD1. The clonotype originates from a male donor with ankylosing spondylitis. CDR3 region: CASTGTGGNTGELFF. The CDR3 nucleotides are TGTGCCAGTACCGGGACAGGGGGCAACACCGGGGAGCTGTTTTTT.